These 5 T cell receptor beta chains were all obtained from the same sample, sequenced in a study of cytomegalovirus exposure and HLA in healthy donors. Researchers ran the PCR with 60 Vbeta and 13 Jbeta primers. The protocol was immunoSEQ multiplex PCR, while the TCRdb copy is restricted to in-frame clones and leaves out a portion. The sample shows approximately 130,000 clones, approximately 86% of them seen only once. The source material was PBMCs. Receptor source: a boy aged 5-17 years in good health and CMV-seronegative.

The sample holds many counts of this clone. The chain employs TRBV6-4 and TRBJ2-3; 14 bases are a match to TRBD2. Germline CDR1 reads MRHNA; CDR2 reads SNTAGT. Losses at the gene ends were 0 bases for V and 4 bases for J; bases not matched to a gene: 0. This CDR3 contains 16 residues. CDR3 in DNA: TGTGCCAGCAGTGACTCGACTAGCGGGGGGGCAGATACGCAGTATTTT. It specifies CASSDSTSGGADTQYF.

The genes are TRBV15 and TRBJ1-3; D gene ambiguous. This CDR3 region has 16 residues. Germline V CDR1 and CDR2: LNHNV, YYDKDF (reference sequence). The V end lost 2 bases, the J end lost 0 bases, and 11 bases lay between the germline ends. The CDR3 DNA is TGTGCCACCAGCAGATACACAGAAAACTCTGGAAACACCATATATTTT. This encodes CATSRYTENSGNTIYF.

The chain recombines TRBV18 with TRBJ2-1; 10 nucleotides agree with TRBD2. Germline loops: CDR1 KGHSH, CDR2 LQKENI. The CDR3 sequence is 17 residues long. Trimming cost V 2 bases and J 2 bases; bases outside gene matches: 6. In nucleotides, the CDR3 is TGTGCCAGCTCACCATCTAGCGGGAGAGGAACCTACAATGAGCAGTTCTTC. Amino acid sequence: CASSPSSGRGTYNEQFF.

This chain connects TRBV27 to TRBJ2-7; 14 bases agree with TRBD2. The germline V gene encodes CDR1 MNHEY and CDR2 SMNVEV (reference sequence). With 5 bases clipped from V and 6 bases from J, the junction kept 3 bases outside the gene matches. The CDR3 is 14 residues long. CDR3 DNA sequence: TGTGCCAGCAGTGGGACTAGCGGGAGACGCGAGCAGTACTTC. Translated, it gives CASSGTSGRREQYF.

This sequence joins TRBV9 and TRBJ1-4; no clear D. The germline V gene encodes CDR1 SGDLS and CDR2 YYNGEE. The CDR3 loop spans 13 amino acids. Trimming took 0 bases from V and 8 from J, leaving 8 bases between them. CDR3 bases: TGTGCCAGCAGCGTAGAGGAGTCGGAAAAACTGTTTTTT. Translated, it gives CASSVEESEKLFF. Using reference TRBV9 and TRBJ1-4 for the parts outside the CDR3, the full variable domain is DSGVTQTPKHLITATGQRVTLRCSPRSGDLSVYWYQQSLDQGLQFLIQYYNGEERAKGNILERFSAQQFPDLHSELNLSSLELGDSALYFCASSVEESEKLFFGSGTQLSVL.